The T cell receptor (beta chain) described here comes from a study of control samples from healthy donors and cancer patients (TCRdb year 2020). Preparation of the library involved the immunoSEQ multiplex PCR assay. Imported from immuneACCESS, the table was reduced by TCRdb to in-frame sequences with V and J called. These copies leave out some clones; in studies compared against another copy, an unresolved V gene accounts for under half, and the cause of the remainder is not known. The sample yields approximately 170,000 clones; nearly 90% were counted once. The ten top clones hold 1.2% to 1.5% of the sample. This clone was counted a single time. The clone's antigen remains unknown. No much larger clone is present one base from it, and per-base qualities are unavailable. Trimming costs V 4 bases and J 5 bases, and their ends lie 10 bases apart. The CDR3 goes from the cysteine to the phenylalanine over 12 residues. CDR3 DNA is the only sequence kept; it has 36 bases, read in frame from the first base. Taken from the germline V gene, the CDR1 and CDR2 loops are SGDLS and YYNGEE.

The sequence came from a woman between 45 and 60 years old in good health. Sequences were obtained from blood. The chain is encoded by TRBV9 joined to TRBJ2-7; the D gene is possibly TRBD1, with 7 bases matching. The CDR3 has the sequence CASSPGGHEQYF. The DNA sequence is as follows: TGTGCCAGCAGCCCAGGGGGGCACGAGCAGTACTTC. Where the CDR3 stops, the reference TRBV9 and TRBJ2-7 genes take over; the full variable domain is DSGVTQTPKHLITATGQRVTLRCSPRSGDLSVYWYQQSLDQGLQFLIQYYNGEERAKGNILERFSAQQFPDLHSELNLSSLELGDSALYFCASSPGGHEQYFGPGTRLTVT.